Sequencing of this T cell receptor (beta chain) was carried out in a study of control samples from healthy donors and cancer patients. Sequenced by immunoSEQ multiplex PCR; TCRdb stores in-frame clones only, minus some. The sample includes 150,000 or so clones, around 94% of them seen just once. This CDR3 region has 15 residues. The V gene lost 7 bases and the J gene lost 2 bases, with 15 bases spanning the gap. Germline V gene sequence: CDR1 LNHDA, CDR2 SQIVND (reference sequence). This sequence originates from a man aged 55 to 69 with colorectal cancer. What was sequenced was PBMCs. This chain joins TRBV19 and TRBJ1-5, with D possibly TRBD1 on 5 matching bases. CDR3 coding DNA: TGTGCCAGTAAGAGGATCCTGGGGGGCAATCAGCCCCAGCATTTT. As protein: CASKRILGGNQPQHF.